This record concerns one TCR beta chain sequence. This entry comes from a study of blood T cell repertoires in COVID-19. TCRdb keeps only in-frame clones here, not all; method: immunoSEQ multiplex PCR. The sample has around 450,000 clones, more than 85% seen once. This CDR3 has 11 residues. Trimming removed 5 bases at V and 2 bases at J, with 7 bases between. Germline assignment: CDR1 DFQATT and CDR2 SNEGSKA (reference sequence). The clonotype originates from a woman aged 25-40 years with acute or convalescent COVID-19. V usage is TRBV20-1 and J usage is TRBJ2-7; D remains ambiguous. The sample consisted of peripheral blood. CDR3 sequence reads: CSAYETYEQYF. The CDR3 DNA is TGCAGTGCTTACGAGACCTACGAGCAGTACTTC.